The 2 T cell receptor beta chains listed next were all sequenced from one sample in a study of radiotherapy plus CTLA-4 blockade in lung cancer. Here immunoSEQ multiplex PCR was the method, and the copy in TCRdb shows in-frame clones only, minus some. The sample holds around 110,000 clones, around 89% seen once. The sequenced sample was peripheral blood, obtained from a patient treated with radiotherapy plus ipilimumab. The source is a human donor with non-small cell lung cancer that progressed on radiotherapy plus ipilimumab.

In this sample, this clone turned up once. The gene calls are TRBV7-2 and TRBJ2-2; TRBD2 agrees at 8 bases. Per germline, CDR1 SGHTA and CDR2 FQGNSA. The CDR3 covers 16 residues. Losses at the gene ends were 5 bases for V and 1 base for J; bases not matched to a gene: 6. The CDR3 coding sequence is TGTGCCAGCAGCCCGCGGACTAGCTGGAACACCGGGGAGCTGTTTTTT. Translation: CASSPRTSWNTGELFF.

The V call is TRBV30, the J call TRBJ2-7, with D perhaps TRBD1 (6 bases). Germline CDR1 reads GTSNPN; CDR2 reads SVGIG (reference sequence). The CDR3 length is 16 residues. The V gene lost 3 bases and the J gene lost 0 bases, with 18 bases spanning the gap. CDR3 region: CAWSGLGAAISYEQYF. The CDR3 DNA is TGTGCCTGGAGCGGTCTGGGGGCCGCGATCTCCTACGAGCAGTACTTC.